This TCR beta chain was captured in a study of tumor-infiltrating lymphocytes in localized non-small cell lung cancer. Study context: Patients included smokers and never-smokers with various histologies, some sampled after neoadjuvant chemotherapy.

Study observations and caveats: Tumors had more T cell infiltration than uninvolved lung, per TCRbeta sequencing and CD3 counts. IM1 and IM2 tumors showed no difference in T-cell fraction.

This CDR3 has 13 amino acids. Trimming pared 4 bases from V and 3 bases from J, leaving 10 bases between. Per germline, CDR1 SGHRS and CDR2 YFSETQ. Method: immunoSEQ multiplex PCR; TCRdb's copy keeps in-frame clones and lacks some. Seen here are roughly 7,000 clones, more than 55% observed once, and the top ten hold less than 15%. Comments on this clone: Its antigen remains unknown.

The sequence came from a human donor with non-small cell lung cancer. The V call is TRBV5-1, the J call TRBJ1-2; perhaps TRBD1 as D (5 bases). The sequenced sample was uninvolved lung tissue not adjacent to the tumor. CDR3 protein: CASSLGVDYGYTF. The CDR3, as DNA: TGCGCCAGCAGCCTAGGGGTGGACTATGGCTACACCTTC.